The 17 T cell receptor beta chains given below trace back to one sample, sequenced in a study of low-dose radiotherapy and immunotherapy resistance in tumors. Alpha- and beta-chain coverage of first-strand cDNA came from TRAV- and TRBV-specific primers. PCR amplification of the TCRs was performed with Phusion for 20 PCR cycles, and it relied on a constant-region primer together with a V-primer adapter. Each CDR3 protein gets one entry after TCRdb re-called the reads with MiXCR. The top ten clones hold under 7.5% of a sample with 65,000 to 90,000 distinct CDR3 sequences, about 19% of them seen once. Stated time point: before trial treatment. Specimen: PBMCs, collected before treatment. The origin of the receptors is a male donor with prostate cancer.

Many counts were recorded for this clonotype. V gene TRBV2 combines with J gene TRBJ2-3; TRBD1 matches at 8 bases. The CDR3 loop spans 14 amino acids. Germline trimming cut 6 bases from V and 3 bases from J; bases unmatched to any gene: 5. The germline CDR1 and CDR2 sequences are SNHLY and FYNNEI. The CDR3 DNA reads TGTGCCAGCAGCACAGGGGGACGTACAGATACGCAGTATTTT. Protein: CASSTGGRTDTQYF.

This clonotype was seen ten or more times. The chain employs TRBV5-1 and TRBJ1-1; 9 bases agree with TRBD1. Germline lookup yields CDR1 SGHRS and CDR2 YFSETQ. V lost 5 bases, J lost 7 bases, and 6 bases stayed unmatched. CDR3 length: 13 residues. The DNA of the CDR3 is TGCGCCAGCAGAACACAGGGGGCCGTTGAAGCTTTCTTT. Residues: CASRTQGAVEAFF.

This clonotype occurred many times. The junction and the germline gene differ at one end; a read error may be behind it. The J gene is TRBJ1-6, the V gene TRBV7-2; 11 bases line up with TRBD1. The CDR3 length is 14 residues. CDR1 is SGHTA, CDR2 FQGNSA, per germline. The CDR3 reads CASSLGQGAIPLHF. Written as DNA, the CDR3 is TGCGCCAGCAGCCTCGGACAGGGGGCAATACCCCTCCACTTT. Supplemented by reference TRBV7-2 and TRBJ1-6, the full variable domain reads GAGVSQSPSNKVTEKGKDVELRCDPISGHTALYWYRQSLGQGLEFLIYFQGNSAPDKSGLPSDRFSAERTGGSVSTLTIQRTQQEDSAVYLCASSLGQGAIPLHFGNGTRLTVT.

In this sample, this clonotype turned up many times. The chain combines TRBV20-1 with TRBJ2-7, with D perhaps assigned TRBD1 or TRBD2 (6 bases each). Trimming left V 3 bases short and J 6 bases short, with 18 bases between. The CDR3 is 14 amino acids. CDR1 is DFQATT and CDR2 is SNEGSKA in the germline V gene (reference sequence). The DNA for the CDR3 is TGCAGTGCTAGTCTCGGGGGCGCCGGGCGCGAGCAGTACTTC. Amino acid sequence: CSASLGGAGREQYF.

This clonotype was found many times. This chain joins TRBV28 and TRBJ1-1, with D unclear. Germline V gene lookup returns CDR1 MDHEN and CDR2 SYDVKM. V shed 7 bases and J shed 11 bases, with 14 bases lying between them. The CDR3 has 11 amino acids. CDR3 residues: CASKSGIWAFF. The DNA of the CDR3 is TGTGCCAGCAAGTCCGGGATTTGGGCTTTCTTT.

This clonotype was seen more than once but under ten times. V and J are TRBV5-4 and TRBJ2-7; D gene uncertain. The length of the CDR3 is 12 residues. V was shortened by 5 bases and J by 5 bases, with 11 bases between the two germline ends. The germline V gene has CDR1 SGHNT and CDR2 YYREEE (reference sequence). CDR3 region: CASRRPGDEQYF. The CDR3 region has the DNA TGTGCCAGCAGGCGACCTGGTGACGAGCAGTACTTC.

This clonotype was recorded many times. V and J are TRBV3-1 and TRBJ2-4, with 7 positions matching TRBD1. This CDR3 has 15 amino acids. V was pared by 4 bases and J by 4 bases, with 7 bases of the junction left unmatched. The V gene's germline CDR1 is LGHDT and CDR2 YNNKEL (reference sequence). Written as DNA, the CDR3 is TGTGCCAGCAGCCCTACCGGGACAGAAAAAAACATTCAGTACTTC. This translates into CASSPTGTEKNIQYF.

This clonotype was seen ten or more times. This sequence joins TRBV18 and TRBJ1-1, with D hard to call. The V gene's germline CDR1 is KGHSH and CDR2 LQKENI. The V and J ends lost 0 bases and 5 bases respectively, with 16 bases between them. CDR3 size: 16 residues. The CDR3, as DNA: TGTGCCAGCTCACCACCGGTAGGAGGGTCGGGTACTGAAGCTTTCTTT. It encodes CASSPPVGGSGTEAFF.

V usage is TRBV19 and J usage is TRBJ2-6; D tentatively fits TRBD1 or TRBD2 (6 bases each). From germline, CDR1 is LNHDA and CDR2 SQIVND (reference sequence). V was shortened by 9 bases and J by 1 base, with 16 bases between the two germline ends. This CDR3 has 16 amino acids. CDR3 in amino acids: CASLLRGGSGANVLTF. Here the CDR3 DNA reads TGTGCCAGCCTTCTCAGGGGAGGTTCTGGGGCCAACGTCCTGACTTTC.

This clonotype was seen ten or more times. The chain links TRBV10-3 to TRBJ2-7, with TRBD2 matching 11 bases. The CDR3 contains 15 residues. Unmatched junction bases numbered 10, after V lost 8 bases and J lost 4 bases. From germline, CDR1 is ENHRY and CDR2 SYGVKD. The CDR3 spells CAIRQLAGAHYEQYF. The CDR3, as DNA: TGTGCCATCCGTCAACTAGCGGGGGCGCATTACGAGCAGTACTTC.

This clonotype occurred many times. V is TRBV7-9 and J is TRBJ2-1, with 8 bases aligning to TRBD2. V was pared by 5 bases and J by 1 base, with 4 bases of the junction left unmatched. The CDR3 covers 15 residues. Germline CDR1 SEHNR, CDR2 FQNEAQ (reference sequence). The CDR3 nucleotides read TGTGCCAGCAGCCCACTAGCGGCTTCCTACAATGAGCAGTTCTTC. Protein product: CASSPLAASYNEQFF.

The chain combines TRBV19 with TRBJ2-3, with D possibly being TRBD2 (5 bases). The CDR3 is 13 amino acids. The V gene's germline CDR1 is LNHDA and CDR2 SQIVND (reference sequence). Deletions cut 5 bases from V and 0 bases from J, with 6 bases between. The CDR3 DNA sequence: TGTGCCAGTAGTTTAGCGAGCACAGATACGCAGTATTTT. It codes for CASSLASTDTQYF. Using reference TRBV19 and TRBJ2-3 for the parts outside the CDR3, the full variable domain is DGGITQSPKYLFRKEGQNVTLSCEQNLNHDAMYWYRQDPGQGLRLIYYSQIVNDFQKGDIAEGYSVSREKKESFPLTVTSAQKNPTAFYLCASSLASTDTQYFGPGTRLTVL.

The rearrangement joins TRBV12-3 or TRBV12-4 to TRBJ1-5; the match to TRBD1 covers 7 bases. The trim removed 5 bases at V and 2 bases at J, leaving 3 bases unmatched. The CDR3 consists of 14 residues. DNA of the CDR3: TGTGCCAGCAGTATCACAGGGGGCAATCAGCCCCAGCATTTT. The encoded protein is CASSITGGNQPQHF.

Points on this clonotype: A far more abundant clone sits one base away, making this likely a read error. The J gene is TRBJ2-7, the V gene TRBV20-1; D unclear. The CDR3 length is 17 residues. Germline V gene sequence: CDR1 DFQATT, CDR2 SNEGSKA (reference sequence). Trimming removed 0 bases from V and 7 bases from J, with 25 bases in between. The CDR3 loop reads CSAREMGSGLGFNEQYF. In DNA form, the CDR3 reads TGCAGTGCTAGAGAGATGGGAAGTGGCTTGGGGTTCAATGAGCAGTACTTC.

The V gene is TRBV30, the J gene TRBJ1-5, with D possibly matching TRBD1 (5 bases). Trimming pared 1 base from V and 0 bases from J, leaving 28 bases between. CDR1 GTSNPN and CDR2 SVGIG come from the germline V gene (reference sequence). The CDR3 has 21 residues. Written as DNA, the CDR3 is TGTGCCTGGAGTGCCCCGGATGGGGGGGACTTTCTAGCACTTAGCAATCAGCCCCAGCATTTT. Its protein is CAWSAPDGGDFLALSNQPQHF.

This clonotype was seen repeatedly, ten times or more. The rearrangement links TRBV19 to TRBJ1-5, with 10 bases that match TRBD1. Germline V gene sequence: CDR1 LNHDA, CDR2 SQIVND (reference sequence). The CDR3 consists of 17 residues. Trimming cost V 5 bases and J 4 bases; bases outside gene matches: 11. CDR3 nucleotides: TGTGCCAGTAGTCCGGAGGGGACAGGGGTTCGAAATCAGCCCCAGCATTTT. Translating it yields CASSPEGTGVRNQPQHF.

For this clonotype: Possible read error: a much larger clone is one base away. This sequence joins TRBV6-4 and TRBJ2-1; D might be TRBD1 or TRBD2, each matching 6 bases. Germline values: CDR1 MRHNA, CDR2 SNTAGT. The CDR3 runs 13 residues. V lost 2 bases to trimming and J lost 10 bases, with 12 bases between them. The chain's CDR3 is CASSDRAGGEQFF. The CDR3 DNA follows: TGTGCCAGCAGTGACCGCGCCGGGGGCGAGCAGTTCTTC.